Below, 26 T cell receptor beta chains from the same sample are listed, as sequenced in a study of Graves' ophthalmopathy and Graves' hyperthyroidism. From RNA, the CDR3 regions of TCR beta chains were amplified and sequenced. HTBI-primed first-round RT-PCR preceded second-round multiplex PCR. Using its own MiXCR run on the multiplex PCR reads, TCRdb lists one record per CDR3 protein. The repertoire holds 150,000 to 200,000 distinct CDR3 sequences, with under 45% as singletons. The sample consisted of peripheral blood. All receptors derive from a man between 25 and 39 years old with Graves' ophthalmopathy.

This clonotype was detected many times. J is TRBJ1-1 and V is TRBV18; D gene uncertain. With 3 bases removed from V and 1 base from J, the gap between germline ends came to 12 bases. Germline V lookup: CDR1 KGHSH, CDR2 LQKENI. This CDR3 spans 15 amino acids. This CDR3 is CASSPGPLRNTEAFF. The CDR3 DNA follows: TGTGCCAGCTCACCCGGCCCACTCAGGAACACTGAAGCTTTCTTT. The whole variable domain, filled in from reference TRBV18 and TRBJ1-1, reads NAGVMQNPRHLVRRRGQEARLRCSPMKGHSHVYWYRQLPEEGLKFMVYLQKENIIDESGMPKERFSAEFPKEGPSILRIQQVVRGDSAAYFCASSPGPLRNTEAFFGQGTRLTVV.

The chain is built from TRBV30 and TRBJ2-5, with 9 bases fitting TRBD1. The J segment lost 4 bases and the V segment lost 3 bases, leaving 6 bases of the junction unmatched. The CDR3 is 14 amino acids. From germline, CDR1 is GTSNPN and CDR2 SVGIG (reference sequence). The CDR3 loop is CAWRQQGAGETQYF. The CDR3 DNA sequence: TGTGCCTGGAGGCAACAGGGGGCGGGAGAGACCCAGTACTTC.

This clonotype was recorded many times. The chain carries TRBV7-2 and TRBJ2-7, with 11 nucleotides matching TRBD1. Trimming cost V 5 bases and J 3 bases; bases outside gene matches: 3. The CDR3 consists of 14 residues. From germline, CDR1 is SGHTA and CDR2 FQGNSA. CDR3 sequence reads: CASSQGTGGYEQYF. The CDR3 DNA reads TGTGCCAGCAGCCAGGGGACAGGGGGCTACGAGCAGTACTTC.

In this sample, this clonotype turned up many times. This chain links TRBV7-9 with TRBJ1-5; D is perhaps TRBD1 (5 bases). The CDR3 is 13 amino acids. V gave up 1 base and J gave up 11 bases, with 12 bases separating them. Germline CDR1 is SEHNR and CDR2 is FQNEAQ (reference sequence). The CDR3 sequence: CASSLEIVGAQHF. The CDR3 bases are TGTGCCAGCAGCTTAGAAATTGTGGGGGCCCAGCATTTT.

V usage is TRBV12-3 or TRBV12-4 and J usage is TRBJ2-7; 9 nucleotides agree with TRBD1. The CDR3 covers 16 residues. Trimming at V came to 2 bases and at J to 5 bases, leaving 10 bases not matched to a gene. The CDR3 loop is CASSLRGRTGDHEQYF. In nucleotides, the CDR3 is TGTGCCAGCAGTTTACGAGGACGGACAGGGGACCACGAGCAGTACTTC.

This clonotype was found many times. The chain joins TRBV28 to TRBJ1-6; possible D gene TRBD1, 5 bases. The V end lost 8 bases, the J end lost 7 bases, and 21 bases lay between the germline ends. Germline values: CDR1 MDHEN, CDR2 SYDVKM. The CDR3 covers 16 residues. CDR3 sequence reads: CASGQPGLGGNSPLHF. CDR3 DNA sequence: TGTGCCAGCGGCCAGCCAGGGTTGGGTGGGAATTCACCCCTCCACTTT.

This clonotype has at least ten counts. The chain has TRBV12-3 or TRBV12-4 and TRBJ1-5; D may be TRBD1 (5 bases). This CDR3 contains 13 residues. V was shortened by 5 bases and J by 3 bases, with 8 bases between the two germline ends. The CDR3 DNA is TGTGCCAGCAGTAGACAGTTCAATCAGCCCCAGCATTTT. This encodes CASSRQFNQPQHF.

This clonotype was seen repeatedly, ten times or more. The genes are TRBV30 and TRBJ2-7; 8 bases agree with TRBD1. Germline trimming cut 3 bases from V and 0 bases from J; bases unmatched to any gene: 7. Germline loops: CDR1 GTSNPN, CDR2 SVGIG (reference sequence). CDR3 length: 15 amino acids. CDR3 coding DNA: TGTGCCTGGAGCGCCGGGACAGGCGGCTCCTACGAGCAGTACTTC. Translating gives CAWSAGTGGSYEQYF. The full variable domain, rest sourced from reference TRBV30 and TRBJ2-7, is SQTIHQWPATLVQPVGSPLSLECTVEGTSNPNLYWYRQAAGRGLQLLFYSVGIGQISSEVPQNLSASRPQDRQFILSSKKLLLSDSGFYLCAWSAGTGGSYEQYFGPGTRLTVT.

This clonotype has a single count. The chain recombines TRBV20-1 with TRBJ1-2; no reliable D call. Germline values: CDR1 DFQATT, CDR2 SNEGSKA (reference sequence). The length of the CDR3 is 13 residues. V was clipped by 7 bases and J by 2 bases, with 14 bases between them. The CDR3 nucleotides are TGCAGTGGCAGAGCTGGGAAGAACTATGGCTACACCTTC. Amino acid sequence: CSGRAGKNYGYTF.

This clonotype was detected many times. This chain connects TRBV7-2 to TRBJ2-7; 7 nucleotides line up with TRBD1. Trimming removed 5 bases from V and 5 bases from J; junction bases left unmatched: 12. Germline CDR1 is SGHTA and CDR2 is FQGNSA. This CDR3 spans 15 amino acids. This chain's CDR3 is CASSPQQGTWNEQYF. In DNA form, the CDR3 reads TGTGCCAGCAGCCCCCAACAGGGGACGTGGAACGAGCAGTACTTC.

The sample holds many counts of this clonotype. The chain links TRBV27 to TRBJ1-1; 11 bases agree with TRBD1. This CDR3 contains 14 residues. J gave up 4 bases and V 6 bases, and 4 bases lay outside the gene matches. Germline V CDR1 and CDR2: MNHEY, SMNVEV (reference sequence). The CDR3 region is CASSLGQGGTEAFF. CDR3 bases: TGTGCCAGCAGCTTGGGACAGGGGGGCACTGAAGCTTTCTTT.

V and J are TRBV12-3 or TRBV12-4 and TRBJ2-5, with 9 bases fitting TRBD1. This CDR3 has 16 residues. V trimming: 0 bases; J trimming: 2 bases; junction bases outside the gene matches: 4. The CDR3 region has the DNA TGTGCCAGCAGTTTAGCGGGACAGGGTGGTCAAGAGACCCAGTACTTC. Amino acids: CASSLAGQGGQETQYF.

This clonotype was seen ten or more times. V usage is TRBV12-3 or TRBV12-4 and J usage is TRBJ2-4, with unresolved D. V lost 8 bases to trimming and J lost 3 bases, with 14 bases between them. The CDR3 totals 14 residues. The CDR3 spells CASAVTTIKNIQYF. DNA of the CDR3: TGTGCCAGCGCCGTAACTACTATCAAAAACATTCAGTACTTC.

This clonotype was found many times. The CDR3 DNA reads TGTGCCAGCAGCCGCGAACTTAGTCGTGAAGCTTTCTTT. It encodes CASSRELSREAFF. The chain has TRBV7-9 and TRBJ1-1; D unresolved. Germline-derived CDR1 and CDR2 are SEHNR and FQNEAQ (reference sequence). The V gene lost 5 bases and the J gene lost 7 bases, with 14 bases spanning the gap. The CDR3 loop spans 13 amino acids. The full variable domain, its missing parts supplied by reference TRBV7-9 and TRBJ1-1, is DTGVSQNPRHKITKRGQNVTFRCDPISEHNRLYWYRQTLGQGPEFLTYFQNEAQLEKSRLLSDRFSAERPKGSFSTLEIQRTEQGDSAMYLCASSRELSREAFFGQGTRLTVV.

This clonotype has ten or more counts. This rearrangement joins TRBV28 to TRBJ2-5; no clear D gene. Germline V lookup: CDR1 MDHEN, CDR2 SYDVKM. The CDR3 has 10 residues. Between the trimmed V and J ends, which lost 7 bases and 11 bases, there was a span of 11 bases. The CDR3 sequence is CASIGRKQYF. CDR3 bases: TGTGCCAGCATTGGTCGCAAGCAGTACTTC.

This clonotype was recorded many times. V gene TRBV7-2 combines with J gene TRBJ2-7; weak D call: TRBD2 (5 bases). Trimming pared 1 base from V and 2 bases from J, leaving 9 bases between. Per the germline V gene, CDR1 is SGHTA and CDR2 is FQGNSA. The CDR3 extends over 14 amino acids. CDR3 region: CASSLGLGTYEQYF. The CDR3 nucleotides are TGTGCCAGCAGCTTAGGGCTCGGGACCTACGAGCAGTACTTC.

This clonotype has ten or more counts. The CDR3 nucleotides are TGCAGCGGTACAGGGGCCAACACTGAAGCTTTCTTT. Translating gives CSGTGANTEAFF. This chain joins TRBV29-1 and TRBJ1-1, with 7 bases that match TRBD1. CDR1 is SQVTM, CDR2 ANQGSEA, per germline. The CDR3 has 12 residues. Trimming removed 7 bases from V and 2 bases from J; junction bases left unmatched: 4. Variable domain in full (rest from reference TRBV29-1 and TRBJ1-1): SAVISQKPSRDICQRGTSLTIQCQVDSQVTMMFWYRQQPGQSLTLIATANQGSEATYESGFVIDKFPISRPNLTFSTLTVSNMSPEDSSIYLCSGTGANTEAFFGQGTRLTVV.

The CDR3 loop is CASSLAQNYGYTF. The CDR3 region has the DNA TGTGCCAGCAGTTTAGCGCAGAACTATGGCTACACCTTC. This chain links TRBV12-3 or TRBV12-4 with TRBJ1-2; D call uncertain. The CDR3 totals 13 residues. V was trimmed by 0 bases and J by 2 bases, leaving 4 bases between them.

V usage is TRBV6-2 or TRBV6-3 and J usage is TRBJ1-2; D may be TRBD1 (6 bases). The length of the CDR3 is 15 residues. Germline assignment: CDR1 MNHEY and CDR2 SVGEGT. Between the trimmed V and J ends, which lost 0 bases and 4 bases, there was a span of 12 bases. As DNA, the CDR3 is TGTGCCAGCAGTTACTCAGGGGGTCAACTCTATGGCTACACCTTC. This gives the protein CASSYSGGQLYGYTF.

This clonotype was detected ten times or more. V usage is TRBV6-5 and J usage is TRBJ1-1; no definite D call. V was trimmed by 2 bases and J by 0 bases, leaving 4 bases between them. Germline CDR1 is MNHEY and CDR2 is SVGAGI. The CDR3 consists of 13 residues. The CDR3 is CASSYVMNTEAFF. The CDR3 DNA reads TGTGCCAGCAGTTACGTGATGAACACTGAAGCTTTCTTT.

This clonotype was counted at least ten times. The chain links TRBV28 to TRBJ2-5; D call uncertain. CDR3 length: 14 residues. Per germline, CDR1 MDHEN and CDR2 SYDVKM. Trimming took off 11 bases at V and 3 bases at J, with 19 bases between the two ends. The DNA of the CDR3 is TGTGCCTCTGACGGAGTCGCCGGCGAAGAGACCCAGTACTTC. Its translation: CASDGVAGEETQYF.

This chain connects TRBV6-5 to TRBJ1-5; no clear D. The CDR3 runs to 15 residues. The V and J ends lost 0 bases and 5 bases respectively, with 11 bases between them. Germline CDR1 is MNHEY and CDR2 is SVGAGI. The CDR3 DNA sequence: TGTGCCAGCAGTTACTCGAGCGCGGTCGATCAGCCCCAGCATTTT. It encodes CASSYSSAVDQPQHF.

The sample holds many counts of this clonotype. The rearrangement uses TRBV7-3 and TRBJ1-2, with 8 bases identical to TRBD1. V was clipped by 5 bases and J by 3 bases; unmatched bases: 11. CDR3 length equals 16 residues. Germline V gene lookup returns CDR1 SGHTA and CDR2 FQGTGA. The CDR3 bases are TGTGCCAGCAGCCTAATTCCTGGACAGGGTCACTATGGCTACACCTTC. Its translation is CASSLIPGQGHYGYTF. Full variable domain (missing parts from reference TRBV7-3 and TRBJ1-2): GAGVSQTPSNKVTEKGKYVELRCDPISGHTALYWYRQSLGQGPEFLIYFQGTGAADDSGLPNDRFFAVRPEGSVSTLKIQRTERGDSAVYLCASSLIPGQGHYGYTFGSGTRLTVV.

This clonotype was counted many times. The chain employs TRBV20-1 and TRBJ2-5, with D uncertain. Germline assignment: CDR1 DFQATT and CDR2 SNEGSKA (reference sequence). V was pared by 3 bases and J by 5 bases, with 4 bases between. There are 10 residues in the CDR3. CDR3 amino acids: CSASAETQYF. CDR3 bases: TGCAGTGCTAGCGCGGAGACCCAGTACTTC.

This clonotype was seen more than once but under ten times. The CDR3 loop is CASSLAIHEQYF. The CDR3 bases are TGTGCCAGCAGTTTAGCGATCCACGAGCAGTACTTC. V gene TRBV12-3 or TRBV12-4 combines with J gene TRBJ2-7; unclear D gene. Trimming pared 0 bases from V and 5 bases from J, leaving 5 bases between. This CDR3 has 12 amino acids.

This clonotype came up many times. This chain links TRBV28 with TRBJ1-5; D is unclear. Trimming pared 8 bases from V and 0 bases from J, leaving 5 bases between. CDR1 is MDHEN and CDR2 is SYDVKM in the germline V gene. The CDR3 has 12 amino acids. CDR3 sequence (DNA): TGTGCCAGCGCCGATAGCAATCAGCCCCAGCATTTT. It encodes CASADSNQPQHF.